The T cell receptor (beta chain) described here comes from a study of blood T cell repertoires in COVID-19 (dated by TCRdb to the early 2020s). General notes on the study: Samples from collaborators originated in the United States, Italy and Spain and spanned both the acute and convalescent phases of COVID-19. The material from the prospective study consisted of cDNA or gDNA derived from T cells, B-cell-depleted T cells, or PBMCs. Subjects who had been exposed to COVID-19, were actively infected with it, or had recovered from it provided the deeply sampled blood TCRbeta repertoires that made up the dataset. The repertoires were released in a freely available public database meant as a resource for research on the immune response to SARS-CoV-2. The samples were drawn from two sources: the first 160 participants of the ongoing ImmuneRACE study, and 1,000 to 1,500 subjects contributed by 6 global collaborators. The sample metadata nearly always contained a de-identified subject ID, COVID-19 status, age in years and sex. Where available, HLA class I and class II types were taken from metadata supplied by the sample provider and were not determined by assay-based typing. Results the study describes overall, beyond this receptor: The amount of clinical and demographic metadata varied by source and participant and was provided uncurated.

Whole blood was collected in K2EDTA tubes by collaborating institutions according to the institutions' own protocols. For TCRbeta analysis, collaborator samples were shipped as frozen whole blood, as isolated PBMCs, or as DNA extracted from either sample type. CDR1 is given as SEHNR and CDR2 as FQNEAQ, both from the germline V gene (reference sequence). The cysteine opens and the phenylalanine closes a CDR3 of 12 amino acids. Just CDR3 DNA is preserved here, 36 bases in frame from base 1. Trimming at the junction amounts to 4 bases on V and 7 bases on J, and the germline ends lie 7 bases apart. To note about this clone: Its cognate antigen has yet to be identified. No quality values exist for individual bases; no much larger clone is one base distant.

The immunoSEQ Assay, a bias-controlled multiplex PCR, was used to amplify TCRbeta CDR3 regions from genomic DNA. The published analysis was carried out like this. The number of nucleated cells in each sample was estimated from the amplification of reference gene primers within the assay. Sequence reads were collapsed and filtered to measure the absolute abundance of every unique TCRbeta CDR3 rearrangement. Productive Simpson clonality was computed per sample as the square root of Simpson's diversity index over productive rearrangements. This immuneACCESS table, as held by TCRdb, lists in-frame sequences with V and J called but not all clones. Of the missing ones, under half trace to an unresolved V gene in checked studies; the others have no known cause. For V, J and clone size, that table is used; D and trimming come from the DNA. The sample has about 250,000 clones on record, about 83% of them singletons. The top ten clones comprise roughly 8.7% of the sample.

The receptor's source is a man aged 35 to 55 with active or convalescent COVID-19. Rearrangement joined TRBV7-9 to TRBJ2-2, with no confident D gene call. Material for sequencing was peripheral blood. The CDR3 protein is CASSSGGGELFF. The bases read TGTGCCAGCAGCTCAGGTGGCGGGGAGCTGTTTTTT.